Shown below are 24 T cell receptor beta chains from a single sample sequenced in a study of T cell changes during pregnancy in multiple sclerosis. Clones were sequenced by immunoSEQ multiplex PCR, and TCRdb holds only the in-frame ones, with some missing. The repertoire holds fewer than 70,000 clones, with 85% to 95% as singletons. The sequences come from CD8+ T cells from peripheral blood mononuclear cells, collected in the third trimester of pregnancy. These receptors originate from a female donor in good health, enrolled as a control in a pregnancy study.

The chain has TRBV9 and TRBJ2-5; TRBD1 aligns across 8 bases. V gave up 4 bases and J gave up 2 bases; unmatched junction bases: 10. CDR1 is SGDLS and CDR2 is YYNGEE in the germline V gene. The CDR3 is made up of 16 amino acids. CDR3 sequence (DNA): TGTGCCAGCAGCTCCCTTATAGGACAGGGTCAAGAGACCCAGTACTTC. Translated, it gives CASSSLIGQGQETQYF.

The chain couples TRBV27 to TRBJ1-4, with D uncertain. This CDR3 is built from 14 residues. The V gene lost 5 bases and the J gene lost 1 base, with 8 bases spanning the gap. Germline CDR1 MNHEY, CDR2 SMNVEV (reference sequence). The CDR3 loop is CASSPQITNEKLFF. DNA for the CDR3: TGTGCCAGCAGTCCACAAATAACTAATGAAAAACTGTTTTTT.

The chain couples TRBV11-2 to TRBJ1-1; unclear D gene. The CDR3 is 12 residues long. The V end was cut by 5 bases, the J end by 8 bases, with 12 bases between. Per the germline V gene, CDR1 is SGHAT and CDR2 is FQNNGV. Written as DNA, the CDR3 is TGTGCCAGCAGCCCGAGTATCCTGGAAGCTTTCTTT. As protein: CASSPSILEAFF.

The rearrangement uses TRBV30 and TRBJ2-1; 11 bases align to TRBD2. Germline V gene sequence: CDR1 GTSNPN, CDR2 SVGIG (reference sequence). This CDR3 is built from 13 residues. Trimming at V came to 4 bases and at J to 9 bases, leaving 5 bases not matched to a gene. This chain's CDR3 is CAWTSGGRGEQFF. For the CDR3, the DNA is TGTGCCTGGACTAGCGGGGGGAGGGGTGAGCAGTTCTTC. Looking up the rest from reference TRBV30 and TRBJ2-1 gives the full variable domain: SQTIHQWPATLVQPVGSPLSLECTVEGTSNPNLYWYRQAAGRGLQLLFYSVGIGQISSEVPQNLSASRPQDRQFILSSKKLLLSDSGFYLCAWTSGGRGEQFFGPGTRLTVL.

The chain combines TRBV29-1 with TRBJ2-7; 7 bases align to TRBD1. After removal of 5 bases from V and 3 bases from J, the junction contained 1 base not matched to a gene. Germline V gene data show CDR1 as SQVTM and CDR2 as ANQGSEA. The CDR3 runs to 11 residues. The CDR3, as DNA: TGCAGCGTTTCAGGGGGCTACGAGCAGTACTTC. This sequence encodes CSVSGGYEQYF.

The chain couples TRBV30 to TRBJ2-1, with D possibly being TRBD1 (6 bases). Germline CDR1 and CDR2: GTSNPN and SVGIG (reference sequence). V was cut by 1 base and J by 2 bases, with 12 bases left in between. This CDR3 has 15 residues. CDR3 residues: CAWSARGPPYNEQFF. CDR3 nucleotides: TGTGCCTGGAGTGCCAGGGGCCCCCCCTACAATGAGCAGTTCTTC.

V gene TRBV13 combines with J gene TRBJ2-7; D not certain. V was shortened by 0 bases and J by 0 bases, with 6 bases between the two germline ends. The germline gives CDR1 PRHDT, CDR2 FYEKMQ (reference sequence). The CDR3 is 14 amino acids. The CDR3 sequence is CASSLGSPSYEQYF. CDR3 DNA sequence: TGTGCCAGCAGCTTAGGCAGTCCCTCCTACGAGCAGTACTTC.

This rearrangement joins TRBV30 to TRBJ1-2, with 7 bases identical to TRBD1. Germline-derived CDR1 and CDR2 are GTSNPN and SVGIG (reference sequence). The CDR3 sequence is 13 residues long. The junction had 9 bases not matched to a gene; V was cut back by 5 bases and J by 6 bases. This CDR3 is CAWDRVVFDGYTF. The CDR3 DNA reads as TGTGCCTGGGACAGGGTAGTTTTCGATGGCTACACCTTC.

This CDR3 reads CAWTWNTEAFF. CDR3 coding DNA: TGTGCCTGGACTTGGAACACTGAAGCTTTCTTT. V and J are TRBV30 and TRBJ1-1; no clear D. Germline-derived CDR1 and CDR2 are GTSNPN and SVGIG (reference sequence). The ends were cut back, 4 bases at V and 1 base at J, with 4 bases in the middle. The length of the CDR3 is 11 residues. Filled out from reference TRBV30 and TRBJ1-1, the complete variable domain reads SQTIHQWPATLVQPVGSPLSLECTVEGTSNPNLYWYRQAAGRGLQLLFYSVGIGQISSEVPQNLSASRPQDRQFILSSKKLLLSDSGFYLCAWTWNTEAFFGQGTRLTVV.

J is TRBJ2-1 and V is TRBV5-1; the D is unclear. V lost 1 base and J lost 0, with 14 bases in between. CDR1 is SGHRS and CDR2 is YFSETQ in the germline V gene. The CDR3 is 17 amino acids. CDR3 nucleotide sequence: TGCGCCAGCAGCTTGTTTTCGGTTTCGAGCTCCTACAATGAGCAGTTCTTC. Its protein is CASSLFSVSSSYNEQFF.

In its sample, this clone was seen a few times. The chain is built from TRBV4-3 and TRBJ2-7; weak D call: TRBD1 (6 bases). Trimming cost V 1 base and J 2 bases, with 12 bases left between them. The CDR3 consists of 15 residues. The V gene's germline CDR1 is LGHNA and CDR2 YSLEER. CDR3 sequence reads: CASSQGSRGPYEQYF. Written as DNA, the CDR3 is TGCGCCAGCAGCCAAGGGAGCAGGGGACCCTACGAGCAGTACTTC.

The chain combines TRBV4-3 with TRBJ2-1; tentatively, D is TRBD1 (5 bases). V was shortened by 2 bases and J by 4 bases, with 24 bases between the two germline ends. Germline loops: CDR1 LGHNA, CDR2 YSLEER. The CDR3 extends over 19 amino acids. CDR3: CASSQTYPERMGPYNEQFF. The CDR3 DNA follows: TGCGCCAGCAGCCAAACCTACCCTGAGAGGATGGGGCCATACAATGAGCAGTTCTTC.

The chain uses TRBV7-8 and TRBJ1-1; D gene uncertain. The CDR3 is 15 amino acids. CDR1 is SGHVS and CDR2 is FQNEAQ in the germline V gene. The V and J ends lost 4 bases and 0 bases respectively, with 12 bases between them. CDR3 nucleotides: TGTGCCAGCAGCTCCACAGCCCGACTGAACACTGAAGCTTTCTTT. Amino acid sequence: CASSSTARLNTEAFF. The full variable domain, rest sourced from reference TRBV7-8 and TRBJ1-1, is GAGVSQSPRYKVAKRGQDVALRCDPISGHVSLFWYQQALGQGPEFLTYFQNEAQLDKSGLPSDRFFAERPEGSVSTLKIQRTQQEDSAVYLCASSSTARLNTEAFFGQGTRLTVV.

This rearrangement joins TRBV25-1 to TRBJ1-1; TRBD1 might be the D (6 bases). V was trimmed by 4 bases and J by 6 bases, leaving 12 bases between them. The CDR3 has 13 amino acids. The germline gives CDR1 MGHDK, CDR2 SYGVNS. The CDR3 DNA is TGTGCCAGCAGTGGCCAGGGGTTTGCTGAAGCTTTCTTT. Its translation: CASSGQGFAEAFF.

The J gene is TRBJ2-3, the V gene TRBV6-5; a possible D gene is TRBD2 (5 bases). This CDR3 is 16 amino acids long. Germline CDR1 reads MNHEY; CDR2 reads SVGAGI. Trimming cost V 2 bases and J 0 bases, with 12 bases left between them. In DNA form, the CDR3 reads TGTGCCAGCAGTTACACTAGGTTACCTAGCACAGATACGCAGTATTTT. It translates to CASSYTRLPSTDTQYF.

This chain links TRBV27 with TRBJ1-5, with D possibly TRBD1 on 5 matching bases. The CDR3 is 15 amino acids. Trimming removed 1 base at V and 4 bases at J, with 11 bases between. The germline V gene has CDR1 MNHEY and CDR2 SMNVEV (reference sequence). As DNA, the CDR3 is TGTGCCAGCAGTTTATGGGCAGGGATGAATCAGCCCCAGCATTTT. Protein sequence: CASSLWAGMNQPQHF.

CDR3 bases: TGTGCCAGCAGCCCGGACAGGGCTGAAGCTTTCTTT. Translation: CASSPDRAEAFF. The chain joins TRBV11-3 to TRBJ1-1; 8 bases are shared with TRBD1. The trim removed 5 bases at V and 6 bases at J, leaving 2 bases unmatched. This CDR3 contains 12 residues. Germline V lookup: CDR1 SGHNT, CDR2 YENEEA.

CDR3 coding DNA: TGTGCCAGCAGTGCGGGGGTGTCCTCTGGAAACACCATATATTTT. This encodes CASSAGVSSGNTIYF. This rearrangement joins TRBV6-1 to TRBJ1-3, with TRBD1 as a possible D gene (5 bases). Germline loops: CDR1 MNHNS, CDR2 SASEGT. Trimming removed 4 bases from V and 0 bases from J, with 10 bases in between. The CDR3 is 15 residues long.

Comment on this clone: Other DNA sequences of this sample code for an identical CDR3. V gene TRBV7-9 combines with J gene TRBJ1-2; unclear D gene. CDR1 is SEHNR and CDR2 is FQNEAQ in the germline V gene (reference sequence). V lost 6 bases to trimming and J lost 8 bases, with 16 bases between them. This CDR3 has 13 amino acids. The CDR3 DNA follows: TGTGCCAGCAGTAGCGGAGCTATGGGGGGCTACACCTTC. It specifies CASSSGAMGGYTF.

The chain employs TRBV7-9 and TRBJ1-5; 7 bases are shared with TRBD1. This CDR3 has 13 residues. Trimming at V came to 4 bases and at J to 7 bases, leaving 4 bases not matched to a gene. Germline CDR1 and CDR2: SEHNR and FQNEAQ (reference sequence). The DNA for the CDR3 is TGTGCCAGCAGCTCAACAGGGGCCCAGCCCCAGCATTTT. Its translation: CASSSTGAQPQHF. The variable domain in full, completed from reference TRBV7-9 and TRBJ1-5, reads DTGVSQNPRHKITKRGQNVTFRCDPISEHNRLYWYRQTLGQGPEFLTYFQNEAQLEKSRLLSDRFSAERPKGSFSTLEIQRTEQGDSAMYLCASSSTGAQPQHFGDGTRLSIL.

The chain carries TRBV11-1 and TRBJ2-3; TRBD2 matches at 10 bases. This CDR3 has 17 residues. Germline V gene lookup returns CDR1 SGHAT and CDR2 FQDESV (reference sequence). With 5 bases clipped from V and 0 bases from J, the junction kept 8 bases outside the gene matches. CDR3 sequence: CASSRLGLADSTDTQYF. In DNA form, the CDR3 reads TGTGCCAGCAGCCGCCTCGGACTAGCGGATAGCACAGATACGCAGTATTTT. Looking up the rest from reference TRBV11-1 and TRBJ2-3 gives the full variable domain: EAEVAQSPRYKITEKSQAVAFWCDPISGHATLYWYRQILGQGPELLVQFQDESVVDDSQLPKDRFSAERLKGVDSTLKIQPAELGDSAMYLCASSRLGLADSTDTQYFGPGTRLTVL.

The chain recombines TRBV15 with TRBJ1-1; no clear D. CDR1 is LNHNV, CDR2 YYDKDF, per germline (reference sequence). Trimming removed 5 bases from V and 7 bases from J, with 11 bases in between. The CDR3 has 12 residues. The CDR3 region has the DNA TGTGCCACCAGCGAAACCTCGGGTGAAGCTTTCTTT. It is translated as CATSETSGEAFF. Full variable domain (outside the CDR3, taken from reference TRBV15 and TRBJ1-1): DAMVIQNPRYQVTQFGKPVTLSCSQTLNHNVMYWYQQKSSQAPKLLFHYYDKDFNNEADTPDNFQSRRPNTSFCFLDIRSPGLGDTAMYLCATSETSGEAFFGQGTRLTVV.

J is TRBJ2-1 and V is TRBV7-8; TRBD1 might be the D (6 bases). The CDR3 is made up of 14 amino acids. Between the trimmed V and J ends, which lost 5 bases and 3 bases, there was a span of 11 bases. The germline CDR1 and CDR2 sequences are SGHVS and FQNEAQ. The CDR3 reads CASSPQTGYNEQFF. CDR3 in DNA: TGTGCCAGCAGCCCTCAGACAGGCTACAATGAGCAGTTCTTC.

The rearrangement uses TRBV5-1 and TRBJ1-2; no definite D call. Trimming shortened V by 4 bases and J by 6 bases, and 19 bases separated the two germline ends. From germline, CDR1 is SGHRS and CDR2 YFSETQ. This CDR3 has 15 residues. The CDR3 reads CASSPRSSDLHGYTF. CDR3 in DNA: TGCGCCAGCAGCCCTAGGTCCAGCGACCTCCATGGCTACACCTTC.